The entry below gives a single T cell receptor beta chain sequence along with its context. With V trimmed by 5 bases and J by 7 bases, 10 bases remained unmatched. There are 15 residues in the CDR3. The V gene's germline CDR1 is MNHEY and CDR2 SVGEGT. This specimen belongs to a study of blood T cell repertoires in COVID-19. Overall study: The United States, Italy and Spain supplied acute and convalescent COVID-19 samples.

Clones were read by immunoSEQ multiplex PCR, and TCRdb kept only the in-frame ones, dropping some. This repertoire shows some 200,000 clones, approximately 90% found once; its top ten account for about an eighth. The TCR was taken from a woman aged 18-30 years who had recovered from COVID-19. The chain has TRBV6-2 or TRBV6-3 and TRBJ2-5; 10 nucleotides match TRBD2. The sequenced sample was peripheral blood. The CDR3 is CASSNLASGSGTQYF. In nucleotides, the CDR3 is TGTGCCAGCAGTAATTTGGCTAGCGGGAGCGGGACCCAGTACTTC.